These T cell receptor beta chains were read from a single sample in a study of blood T cell repertoires in COVID-19. Generated by immunoSEQ multiplex PCR, the TCRdb table keeps only in-frame clones and is missing some. The sample has roughly 290,000 clones; 80% to 90% are singletons. The material sequenced was PBMCs or T cells enriched from blood (not recorded which). The source is a young man who had recovered from COVID-19. Both conserved end residues are part of each CDR3. A D gene is named only where the DNA matches it firmly. Clone size, where shown, is once, few, many, or a class for clones that have expanded.

D	J	V	size	CDR3	DNA
TRBD1	TRBJ2-4	TRBV9	-	CASSERTGLAKNIQYF	TGTGCCAGCAGCGAGCGGACAGGGCTGGCCAAAAACATTCAGTACTTC
-	TRBJ1-1	TRBV5-6	-	CASSLTGSPNTEAFF	TGTGCCAGCAGCTTGACAGGGTCCCCGAACACTGAAGCTTTCTTT
-	TRBJ1-3	TRBV7-3	-	CASSFLDGGVFGNTIYF	TGTGCCAGCAGCTTCCTGGACGGGGGAGTGTTTGGAAACACCATATATTTT
TRBD1	TRBJ2-5	TRBV4-3	-	CASSQDGRGQAETQYF	TGCGCCAGCAGCCAAGACGGAAGGGGGCAGGCGGAGACCCAGTACTTC
-	TRBJ1-2	TRBV30	once	CAWSVGSSSPSSF	TGTGCCTGGAGTGTAGGGTCCTCATCTCCTAGCTCCTTC
-	TRBJ2-3	TRBV12-5	-	CASGSRLTGSTDTQYF	TGTGCTAGTGGTTCCAGACTCACAGGGAGCACAGATACGCAGTATTTT
-	TRBJ2-5	TRBV3-1/TRBV3-2	-	CASSPRTNRETQYF	TGTGCCAGCAGCCCCCGGACTAATAGGGAGACCCAGTACTTC
TRBD1	TRBJ1-2	TRBV19	-	CASTQGARVYGYTF	TGTGCCAGTACACAGGGGGCGCGGGTCTATGGCTACACCTTC
-	TRBJ1-6	TRBV7-3	-	CASSRDSSYNSPLHF	TGTGCCAGCAGCCGAGACAGCTCCTATAATTCACCCCTCCACTTT
-	TRBJ2-2	TRBV6-2/TRBV6-3	-	CASRSRFFTGELFF	TGTGCCAGCCGTTCTAGGTTTTTCACCGGGGAGCTGTTTTTT
TRBD1	TRBJ2-5	TRBV5-8	-	CASSLGPGTEETQYF	TGTGCCAGCAGCTTGGGTCCCGGGACAGAAGAGACCCAGTACTTC
TRBD1	TRBJ1-1	TRBV10-3	-	CAISGHRGAVNTEAFF	TGTGCCATCAGTGGGCACAGGGGCGCGGTGAACACTGAAGCTTTCTTT
TRBD1	TRBJ1-1	TRBV7-8	-	CASSQGQGGTFF	TGTGCCAGCAGCCAGGGACAGGGGGGGACTTTCTTT
-	TRBJ1-2	TRBV6-5	-	CATKQRGGAGYGYTF	TGTGCCACCAAACAGAGGGGGGGCGCGGGCTATGGCTACACCTTC
TRBD1	TRBJ2-7	TRBV30	-	CAWRHRGTYEQYF	TGTGCCTGGAGACACAGGGGGACTTACGAGCAGTACTTC
-	TRBJ1-2	TRBV6-1	many	CASSEYTGANYGYTF	TGTGCCAGCAGTGAATACACGGGAGCTAACTATGGCTACACCTTC
-	TRBJ2-7	TRBV30	once	CAWTRDSYEQYF	TGTGCCTGGACCCGGGATTCCTACGAGCAGTACTTC
TRBD1	TRBJ1-6	TRBV5-1	-	CASSSGTGGSPLHF	TGCGCCAGCAGCTCAGGGACAGGGGGTTCGCCCCTCCACTTT
-	TRBJ1-4	TRBV5-6	-	CASSLAGLNEKLFF	TGTGCCAGCAGCTTGGCAGGGCTTAATGAAAAACTGTTTTTT
-	TRBJ1-2	TRBV7-9	-	CASSPSYGYTF	TGTGCCAGCAGCCCCTCTTATGGCTACACCTTC
TRBD2	TRBJ2-5	TRBV9	-	CASSPRVAGGETQYF	TGTGCCAGCAGCCCTAGAGTAGCGGGGGGGGAGACCCAGTACTTC
-	TRBJ1-4	TRBV7-2	-	CASNRAGNEKLFF	TGTGCCAGCAATCGGGCAGGGAATGAAAAACTGTTTTTT
TRBD1	TRBJ1-5	TRBV5-1	once	CASSFRGDSNQPQHF	TGCGCCAGCAGCTTCAGGGGGGATAGCAATCAGCCCCAGCATTTT
-	TRBJ1-1	TRBV3-1/TRBV3-2	-	CASSPQGLMNTEAFF	TGTGCCAGCAGCCCCCAGGGACTAATGAACACTGAAGCTTTCTTT
-	TRBJ2-1	TRBV11-2	-	CASSLPTATGLFGIF	TGTGCCAGCAGCTTACCTACCGCGACAGGTCTTTTTGGGATCTTC
-	TRBJ1-1	TRBV7-6	-	CASSTRGRGAEAFF	TGTGCCAGCAGCACCCGAGGTCGGGGGGCGGAAGCTTTCTTT
-	TRBJ1-5	TRBV27	-	CASSLSGGVRAQHF	TGTGCCAGCAGTTTATCCGGGGGGGTTAGGGCCCAGCATTTT
TRBD1	TRBJ1-4	TRBV11-2	-	CASSYGTAPDEQLFF	TGTGCCAGCAGCTACGGGACAGCCCCAGATGAGCAACTGTTTTTT
-	TRBJ1-3	TRBV7-2	once	CASSKRPDGSSGNTIYF	TGTGCCAGCAGCAAACGACCTGACGGGAGCTCTGGAAACACCATATATTTT
-	TRBJ2-2	TRBV11-3	once	CASSQTGELFF	TGTGCCAGCAGCCAAACCGGGGAGCTGTTTTTT
TRBD1	TRBJ1-2	TRBV5-1	-	CASSLAEGANGYTF	TGCGCCAGCAGCTTGGCAGAGGGGGCTAACGGCTACACCTTC
TRBD1	TRBJ2-4	TRBV5-4	-	CASSPGTGKGKNIQYF	TGTGCCAGCAGCCCCGGGACAGGGAAGGGCAAAAACATTCAGTACTTC
TRBD2	TRBJ2-1	TRBV18	-	CASRQGTSGYNEQFF	TGTGCCAGCCGTCAAGGGACTAGCGGATACAATGAGCAGTTCTTC
TRBD1	TRBJ1-1	TRBV10-3	-	CAIRGTEKDEAFF	TGTGCCATCAGGGGGACAGAAAAGGACGAAGCTTTCTTT
-	TRBJ1-5	TRBV3-1/TRBV3-2	-	CASSQPPRGLVIYNQPQHF	TGTGCCAGCAGCCAACCTCCGAGGGGGTTGGTAATCTATAATCAGCCCCAGCATTTT
-	TRBJ2-3	TRBV5-5	-	CASSLLDTEVTQYF	TGTGCCAGCAGCTTGTTGGACACCGAGGTCACGCAGTATTTT
TRBD1	TRBJ1-5	TRBV27	-	CASSRTTGGQPQHF	TGTGCCAGCAGTCGCACGACAGGGGGCCAGCCCCAGCATTTT
-	TRBJ1-2	TRBV4-1	once	CASSQAQEVGYTF	TGCGCCAGCAGCCAAGCCCAAGAGGTAGGCTACACCTTC
TRBD2	TRBJ2-3	TRBV9	-	CASSALLAGATDTQYF	TGTGCCAGCAGCGCTTTACTAGCGGGGGCCACAGATACGCAGTATTTT
-	TRBJ1-5	TRBV6-1	-	CASSEARRNQPQHF	TGTGCCAGCAGTGAAGCGCGGAGGAATCAGCCCCAGCATTTT
TRBD1	TRBJ1-6	TRBV7-9	-	CASSSGQNNSPLHF	TGTGCCAGCAGCTCGGGACAGAATAATTCACCCCTCCACTTT
TRBD1	TRBJ1-6	TRBV7-7	-	CASSLPAEQGARNSPLHF	TGTGCTAGCAGCTTACCGGCTGAACAGGGGGCGAGGAATTCACCCCTCCACTTT
TRBD1	TRBJ2-7	TRBV7-9	-	CASSAWDSASYEQYF	TGTGCCAGCAGCGCGTGGGACAGCGCGTCCTACGAGCAGTACTTC
TRBD1	TRBJ1-1	TRBV30	-	CAWGGTGQGKAFF	TGTGCCTGGGGGGGGACAGGCCAGGGTAAAGCTTTCTTT
TRBD2	TRBJ2-7	TRBV29-1	many	CSAVTGTSGEQYF	TGCAGCGCCGTTACCGGGACTAGCGGCGAGCAGTACTTC
-	TRBJ1-1	TRBV12-3/TRBV12-4	-	CASSYGQNTEAFF	TGTGCCAGCAGTTATGGACAGAACACTGAAGCTTTCTTT
-	TRBJ1-2	TRBV12-3/TRBV12-4	-	CASSPLLIYGYTF	TGTGCCAGCAGTCCACTCCTGATCTATGGCTACACCTTC
-	TRBJ1-4	TRBV5-6	-	CASSFWEGSEKLFF	TGTGCCAGCAGCTTCTGGGAGGGTTCCGAAAAACTGTTTTTT
TRBD2	TRBJ2-5	TRBV2	-	CASRIRAGGEETQYF	TGTGCCAGCAGGATCCGAGCGGGGGGGGAAGAGACCCAGTACTTC